Sequencing of this T cell receptor (beta chain) was carried out in a study of graft-versus-host responses after intestinal transplantation. The CDR3 runs to 16 residues. V was pared by 0 bases and J by 7 bases, with 8 bases of the junction left unmatched. Germline CDR1 reads LGHNA; CDR2 reads YSLEER. Produced via immunoSEQ multiplex PCR; TCRdb's table is partial and in-frame only. This table holds about 15,000 clones, 65% to 70% found once. Findings and caveats of the study: Recipient marrow showed GvH clones, some seen first in ileum or blood. An association linked early post-transplant HvG declines with peak circulating GvH clone levels.

Intraepithelial lymphocytes and lamina propria lymphocytes were released through processing of graft tissue. Comments on this clone: Its specificity is not known.

This specimen was ileum tissue, taken roughly 720 days after intestinal transplantation. V and J are TRBV4-3 and TRBJ1-5; 8 bases align to TRBD1. This TCR came from a human patient who received an intestinal transplant, so some T cells may come from the graft donor. The CDR3 here is CASSQDAGGLGQPQHF. In nucleotides, the CDR3 is TGCGCCAGCAGCCAAGATGCAGGGGGCTTAGGACAGCCCCAGCATTTT.